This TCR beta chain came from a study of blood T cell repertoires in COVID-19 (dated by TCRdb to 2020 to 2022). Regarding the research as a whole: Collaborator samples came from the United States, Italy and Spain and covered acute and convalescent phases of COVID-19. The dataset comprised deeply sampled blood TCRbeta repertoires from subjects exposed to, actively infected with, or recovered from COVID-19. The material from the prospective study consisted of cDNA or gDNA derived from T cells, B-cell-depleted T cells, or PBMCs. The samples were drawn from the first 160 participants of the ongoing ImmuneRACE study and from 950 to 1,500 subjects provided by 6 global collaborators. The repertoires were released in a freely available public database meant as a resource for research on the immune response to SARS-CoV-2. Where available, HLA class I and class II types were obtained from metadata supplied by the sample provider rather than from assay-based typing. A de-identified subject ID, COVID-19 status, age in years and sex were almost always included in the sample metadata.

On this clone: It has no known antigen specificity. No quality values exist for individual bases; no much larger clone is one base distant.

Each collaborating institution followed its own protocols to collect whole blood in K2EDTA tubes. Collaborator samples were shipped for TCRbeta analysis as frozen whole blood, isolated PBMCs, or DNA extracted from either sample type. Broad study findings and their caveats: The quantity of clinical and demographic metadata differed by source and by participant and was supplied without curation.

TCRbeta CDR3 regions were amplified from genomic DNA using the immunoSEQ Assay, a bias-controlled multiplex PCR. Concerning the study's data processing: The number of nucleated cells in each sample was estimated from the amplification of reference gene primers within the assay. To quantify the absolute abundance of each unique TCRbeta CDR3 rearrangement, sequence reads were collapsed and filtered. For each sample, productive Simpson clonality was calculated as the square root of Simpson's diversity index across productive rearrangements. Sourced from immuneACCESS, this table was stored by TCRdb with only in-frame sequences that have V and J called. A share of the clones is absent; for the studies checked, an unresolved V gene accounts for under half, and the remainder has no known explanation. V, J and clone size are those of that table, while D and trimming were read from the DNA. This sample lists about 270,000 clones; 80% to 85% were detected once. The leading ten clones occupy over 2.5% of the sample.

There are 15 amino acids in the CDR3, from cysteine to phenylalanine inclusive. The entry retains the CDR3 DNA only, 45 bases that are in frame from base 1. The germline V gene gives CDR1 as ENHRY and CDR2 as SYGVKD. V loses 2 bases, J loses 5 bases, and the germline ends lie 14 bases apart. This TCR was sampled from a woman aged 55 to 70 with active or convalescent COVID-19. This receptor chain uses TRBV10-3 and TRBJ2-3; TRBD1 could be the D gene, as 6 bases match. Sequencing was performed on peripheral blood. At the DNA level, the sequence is TGTGCCATCAGTGAGCCCACAGGGAAGAGAGATACGCAGTATTTT. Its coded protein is CAISEPTGKRDTQYF.